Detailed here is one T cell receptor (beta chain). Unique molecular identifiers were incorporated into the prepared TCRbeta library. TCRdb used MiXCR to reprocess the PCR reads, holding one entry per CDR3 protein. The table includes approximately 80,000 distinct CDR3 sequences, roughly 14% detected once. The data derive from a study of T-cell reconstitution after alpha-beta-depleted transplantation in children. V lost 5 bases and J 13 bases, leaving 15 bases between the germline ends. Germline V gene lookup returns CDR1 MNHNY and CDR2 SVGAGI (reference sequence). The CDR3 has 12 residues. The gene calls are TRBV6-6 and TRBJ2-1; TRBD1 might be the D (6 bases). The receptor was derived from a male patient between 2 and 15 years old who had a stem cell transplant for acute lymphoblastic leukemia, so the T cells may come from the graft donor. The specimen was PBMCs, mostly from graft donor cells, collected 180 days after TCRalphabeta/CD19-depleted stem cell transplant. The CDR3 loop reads CASSLHREVQFF. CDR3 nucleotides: TGTGCCAGCAGTCTCCACAGGGAAGTTCAGTTCTTC.